This T cell receptor beta chain was documented in a study of post-analysis software for immune sequencing data (dated by TCRdb to between 2014 and 2016). Looking at the study overall: The recorded disease courses included relapsing-remitting, secondary progressive and progressive-relapsing multiple sclerosis, and some patients had no subtype annotation. The patient repertoires were compared against approximately ten previously published healthy control repertoires obtained from donors aged roughly 6 to 28 years. A subset of samples was prepared in parallel using single-end sample barcoding, then pooled and co-amplified after Illumina adapter ligation.

The method was PCR. The sequencing machine was an Illumina HiSeq 2500. To reduce PCR and sequencing biases, unique molecular identifiers were incorporated into the TCR beta cDNA libraries. Approximately 500,000 cDNA molecules were obtained for every 1 to 10 million input T cells, so each molecule roughly corresponded to one T cell. The same protocol used for the earlier healthy control dataset was applied to prepare and sequence the patient libraries. Samples belonging to the same batch were prepared together, multiplexed and sequenced on a shared HiSeq lane. The authors' pipeline ran thus. Raw barcoded reads were processed with MIGEC, and single-read molecular identifier groups were discarded before consensus assembly and CDR3 extraction. Clonotype tables were post-analysed with VDJtools, and diversity was normalized by down-sampling all datasets to the smallest sample size. Repertoire overlap clustering matched CDR3 amino acid but not nucleotide sequences to correct batch-related cross-sample contamination. TCRdb reworked the public reads: Q25 trimming with fastp, MiXCR clone assembly, productive beta chains retained. For every CDR3 protein sequence, its rows merge into one entry that carries the most common genes and DNA. These V and J calls are TCRdb output, not the study's own analysis. This sample lists roughly 700,000 distinct CDR3 sequences; roughly 30% were detected once. 0.56% of the sample goes to the ten largest clones.

The research as a whole found: The multiple sclerosis patient group was slightly younger than the control group. Direct clustering with F measure showed strong co-clustering of samples prepared in the same batch, prompting a batch-effect correction. Significantly lower normalized Chao1 diversity was found in multiple sclerosis patients than in controls, suggesting substantial peripheral T-cell clonal expansion.

To demonstrate the VDJtools post-analysis software, the study profiled TCR beta repertoires from the peripheral blood of about a dozen young patients with multiple sclerosis. The patients with multiple sclerosis were children and adolescents between about 6 and 15 years of age. This clonotype was detected once. Its specific antigen is unknown. The record has no base qualities; no much larger clone is one base away. This clonotype was sampled from a girl under 18 with multiple sclerosis. The specimen was blood.

The CDR3 reads as follows: CSVEVNSYNEQYF. The bases read TGCAGCGTTGAAGTGAACAGTTACAATGAGCAGTACTTC. This receptor chain uses TRBV29-1 and TRBJ2-5; the D gene cannot be named for sure. Taken from cysteine to phenylalanine, the CDR3 has 13 residues. Left in the record is the CDR3 DNA by itself, 39 bases read in frame from the first base. V sheds 1 base and J sheds 11 bases, leaving 17 bases between their ends. As encoded in the germline V gene, CDR1 is SQVTM while CDR2 is ANQGSEA.